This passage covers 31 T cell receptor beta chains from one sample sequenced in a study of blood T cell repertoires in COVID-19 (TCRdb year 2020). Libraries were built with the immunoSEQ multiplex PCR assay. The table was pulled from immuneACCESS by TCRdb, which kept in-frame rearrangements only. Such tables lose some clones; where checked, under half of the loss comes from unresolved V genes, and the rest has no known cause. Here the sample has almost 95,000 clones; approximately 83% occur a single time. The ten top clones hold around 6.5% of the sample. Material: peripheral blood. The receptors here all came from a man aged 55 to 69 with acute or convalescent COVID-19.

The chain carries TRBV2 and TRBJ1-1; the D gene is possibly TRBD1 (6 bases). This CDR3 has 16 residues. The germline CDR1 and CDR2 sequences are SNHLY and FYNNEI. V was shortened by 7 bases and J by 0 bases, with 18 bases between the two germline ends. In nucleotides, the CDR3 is TGTGCCAGCACACAAGAGGGGGGGACCTTGAACACTGAAGCTTTCTTT. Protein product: CASTQEGGTLNTEAFF.

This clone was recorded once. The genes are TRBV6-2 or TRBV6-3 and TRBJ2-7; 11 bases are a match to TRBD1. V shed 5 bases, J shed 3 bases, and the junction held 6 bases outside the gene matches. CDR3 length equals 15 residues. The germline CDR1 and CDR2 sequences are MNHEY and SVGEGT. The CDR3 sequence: CASSLAGTGGYEQYF. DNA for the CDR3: TGTGCCAGCAGTCTCGCCGGGACAGGGGGCTACGAGCAGTACTTC.

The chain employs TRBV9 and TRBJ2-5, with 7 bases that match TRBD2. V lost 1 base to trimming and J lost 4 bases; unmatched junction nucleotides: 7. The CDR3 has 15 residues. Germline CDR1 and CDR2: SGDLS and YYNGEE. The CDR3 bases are TGTGCCAGCAGCGTAATGGGGGGGTCCGGAGAGACCCAGTACTTC. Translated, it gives CASSVMGGSGETQYF.

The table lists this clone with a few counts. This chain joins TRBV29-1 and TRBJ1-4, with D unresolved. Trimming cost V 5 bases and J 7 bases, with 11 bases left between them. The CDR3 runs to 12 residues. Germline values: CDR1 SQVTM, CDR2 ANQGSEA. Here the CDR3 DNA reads TGCAGCGTTCAAACCGGGGTTGAAAAACTGTTTTTT. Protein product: CSVQTGVEKLFF. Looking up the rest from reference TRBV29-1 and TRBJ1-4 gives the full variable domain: SAVISQKPSRDICQRGTSLTIQCQVDSQVTMMFWYRQQPGQSLTLIATANQGSEATYESGFVIDKFPISRPNLTFSTLTVSNMSPEDSSIYLCSVQTGVEKLFFGSGTQLSVL.

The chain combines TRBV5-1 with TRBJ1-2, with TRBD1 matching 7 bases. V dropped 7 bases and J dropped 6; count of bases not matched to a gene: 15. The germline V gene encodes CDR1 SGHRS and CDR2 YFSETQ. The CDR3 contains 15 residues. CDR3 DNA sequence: TGCGCCAGCCAAATCATGACAGGGACGAAAGATGGCTACACCTTC. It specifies CASQIMTGTKDGYTF.

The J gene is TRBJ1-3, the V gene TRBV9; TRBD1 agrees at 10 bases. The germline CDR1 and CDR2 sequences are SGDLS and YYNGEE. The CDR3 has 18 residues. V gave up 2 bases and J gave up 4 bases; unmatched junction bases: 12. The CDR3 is CASSVRDRGFVWGNTIYF. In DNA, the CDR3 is TGTGCCAGCAGCGTCCGGGACAGGGGATTCGTTTGGGGAAACACCATATATTTT.

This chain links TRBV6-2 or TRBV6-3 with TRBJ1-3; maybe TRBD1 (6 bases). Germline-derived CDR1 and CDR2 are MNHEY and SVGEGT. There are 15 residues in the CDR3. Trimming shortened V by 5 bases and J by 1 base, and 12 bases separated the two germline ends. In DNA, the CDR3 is TGTGCCAGCAGTCAACAGGGTTCGTCTGGAAACACCATATATTTT. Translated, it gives CASSQQGSSGNTIYF.

CDR3: CASSNDAATNYGYTF. The CDR3 DNA sequence: TGTGCCAGCTCAAACGACGCAGCGACTAACTATGGCTACACCTTC. The chain joins TRBV18 to TRBJ1-2; D unresolved. The CDR3 runs to 15 residues. CDR1 and CDR2 from the germline V gene are KGHSH and LQKENI. The ends were cut back, 5 bases at V and 0 bases at J, with 13 bases in the middle.

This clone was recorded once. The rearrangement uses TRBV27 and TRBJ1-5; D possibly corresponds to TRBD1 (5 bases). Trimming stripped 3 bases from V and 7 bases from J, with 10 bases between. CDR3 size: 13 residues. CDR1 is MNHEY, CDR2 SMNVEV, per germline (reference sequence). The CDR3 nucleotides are TGTGCCAGCAGTTTGACCAGGGTCCAGCCCCAGCATTTT. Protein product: CASSLTRVQPQHF.

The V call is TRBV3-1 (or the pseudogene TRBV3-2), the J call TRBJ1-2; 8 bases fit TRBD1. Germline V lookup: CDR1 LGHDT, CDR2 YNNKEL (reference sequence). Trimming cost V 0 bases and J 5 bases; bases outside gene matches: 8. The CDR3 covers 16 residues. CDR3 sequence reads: CASSQDVGRGPYGYTF. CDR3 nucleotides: TGTGCCAGCAGCCAAGATGTGGGCAGGGGGCCTTATGGCTACACCTTC.

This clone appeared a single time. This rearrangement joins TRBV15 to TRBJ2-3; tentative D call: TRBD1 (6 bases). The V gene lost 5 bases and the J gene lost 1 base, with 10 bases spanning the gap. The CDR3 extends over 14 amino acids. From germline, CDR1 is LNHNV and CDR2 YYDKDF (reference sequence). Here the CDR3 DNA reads TGTGCCACCAGCTTGCGACAGGGCACAGATACGCAGTATTTT. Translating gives CATSLRQGTDTQYF.

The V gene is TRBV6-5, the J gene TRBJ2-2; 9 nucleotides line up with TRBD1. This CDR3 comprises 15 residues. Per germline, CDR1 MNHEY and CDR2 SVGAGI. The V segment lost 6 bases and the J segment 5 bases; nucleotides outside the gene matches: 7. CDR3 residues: CASRPGTGRTGELFF. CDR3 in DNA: TGTGCCAGCAGGCCCGGGACAGGGAGGACCGGGGAGCTGTTTTTT.

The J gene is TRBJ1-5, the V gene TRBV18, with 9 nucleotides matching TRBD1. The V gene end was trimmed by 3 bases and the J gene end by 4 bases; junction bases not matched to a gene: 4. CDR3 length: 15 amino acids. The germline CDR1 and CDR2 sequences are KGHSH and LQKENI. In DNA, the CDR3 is TGTGCCAGCTCACCCGGACAGGGGCGAAATCAGCCCCAGCATTTT. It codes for CASSPGQGRNQPQHF.

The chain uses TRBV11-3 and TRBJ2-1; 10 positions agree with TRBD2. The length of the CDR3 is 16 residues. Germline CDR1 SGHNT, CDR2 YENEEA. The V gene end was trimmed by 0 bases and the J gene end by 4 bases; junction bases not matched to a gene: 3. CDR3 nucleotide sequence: TGTGCCAGCAGCTTAGATGGGACTAGCGCGTACAATGAGCAGTTCTTC. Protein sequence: CASSLDGTSAYNEQFF.

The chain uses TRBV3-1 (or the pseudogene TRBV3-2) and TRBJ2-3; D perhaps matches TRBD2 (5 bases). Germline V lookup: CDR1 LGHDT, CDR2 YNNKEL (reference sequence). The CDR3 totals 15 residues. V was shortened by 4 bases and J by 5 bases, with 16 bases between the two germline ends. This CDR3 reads CASSPGFEAGDTQYF. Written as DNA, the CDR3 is TGTGCCAGCAGCCCTGGTTTTGAGGCGGGAGATACGCAGTATTTT.

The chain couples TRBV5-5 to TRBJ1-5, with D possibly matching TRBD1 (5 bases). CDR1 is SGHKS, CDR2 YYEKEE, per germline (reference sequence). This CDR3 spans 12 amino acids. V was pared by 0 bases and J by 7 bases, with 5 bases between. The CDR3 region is CASSLEGQPQHF. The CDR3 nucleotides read TGTGCCAGCAGCTTGGAGGGGCAGCCCCAGCATTTT.

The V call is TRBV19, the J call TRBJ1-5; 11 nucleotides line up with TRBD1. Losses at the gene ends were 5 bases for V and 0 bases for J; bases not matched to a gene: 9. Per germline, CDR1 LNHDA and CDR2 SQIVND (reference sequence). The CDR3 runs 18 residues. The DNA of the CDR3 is TGTGCCAGTAGTCTTGGGACAGGGGGGTGGGATAGCAATCAGCCCCAGCATTTT. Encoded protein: CASSLGTGGWDSNQPQHF.

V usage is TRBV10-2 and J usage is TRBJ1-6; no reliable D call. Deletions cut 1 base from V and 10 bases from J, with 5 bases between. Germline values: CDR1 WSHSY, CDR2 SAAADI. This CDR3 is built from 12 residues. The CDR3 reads CASSELSSPLHF. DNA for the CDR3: TGCGCCAGCAGTGAGTTAAGCTCACCCCTCCACTTT.

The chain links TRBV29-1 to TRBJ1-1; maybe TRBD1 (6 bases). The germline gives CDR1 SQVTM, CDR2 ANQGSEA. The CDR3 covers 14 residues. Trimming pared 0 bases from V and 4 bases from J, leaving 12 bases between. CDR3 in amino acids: CSVEDNTGFTEAFF. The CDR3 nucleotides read TGCAGCGTTGAAGATAATACAGGGTTCACTGAAGCTTTCTTT. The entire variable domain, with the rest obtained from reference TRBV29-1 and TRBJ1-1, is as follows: SAVISQKPSRDICQRGTSLTIQCQVDSQVTMMFWYRQQPGQSLTLIATANQGSEATYESGFVIDKFPISRPNLTFSTLTVSNMSPEDSSIYLCSVEDNTGFTEAFFGQGTRLTVV.

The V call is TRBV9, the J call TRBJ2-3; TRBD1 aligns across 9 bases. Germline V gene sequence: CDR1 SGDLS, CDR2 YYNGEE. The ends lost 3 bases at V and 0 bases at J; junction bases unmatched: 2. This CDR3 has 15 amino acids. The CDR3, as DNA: TGTGCCAGCAGCGCCGGACAGGGGAGCACAGATACGCAGTATTTT. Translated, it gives CASSAGQGSTDTQYF.

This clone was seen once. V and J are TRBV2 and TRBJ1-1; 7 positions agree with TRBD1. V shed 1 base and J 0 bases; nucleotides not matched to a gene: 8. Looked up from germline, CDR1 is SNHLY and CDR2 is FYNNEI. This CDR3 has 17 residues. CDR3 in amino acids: CASSEGPAGGMNTEAFF. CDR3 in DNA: TGTGCCAGCAGTGAAGGGCCGGCAGGGGGTATGAACACTGAAGCTTTCTTT.

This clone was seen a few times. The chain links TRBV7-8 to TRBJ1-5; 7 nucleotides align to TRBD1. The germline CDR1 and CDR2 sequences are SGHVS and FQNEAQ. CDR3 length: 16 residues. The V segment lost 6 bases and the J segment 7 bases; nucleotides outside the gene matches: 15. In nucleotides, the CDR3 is TGTGCCAGCAGTCGAGAGCCAAGGGGGCTGGGGCAGCCCCAGCATTTT. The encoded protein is CASSREPRGLGQPQHF. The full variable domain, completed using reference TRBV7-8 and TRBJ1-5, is GAGVSQSPRYKVAKRGQDVALRCDPISGHVSLFWYQQALGQGPEFLTYFQNEAQLDKSGLPSDRFFAERPEGSVSTLKIQRTQQEDSAVYLCASSREPRGLGQPQHFGDGTRLSIL.

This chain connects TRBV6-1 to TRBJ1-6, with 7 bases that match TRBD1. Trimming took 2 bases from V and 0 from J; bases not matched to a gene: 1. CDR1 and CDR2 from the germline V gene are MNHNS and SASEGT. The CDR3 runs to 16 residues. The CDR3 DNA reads TGTGCCAGCAGTGAAACAGGGGACTCCTATAATTCACCCCTCCACTTT. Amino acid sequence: CASSETGDSYNSPLHF.

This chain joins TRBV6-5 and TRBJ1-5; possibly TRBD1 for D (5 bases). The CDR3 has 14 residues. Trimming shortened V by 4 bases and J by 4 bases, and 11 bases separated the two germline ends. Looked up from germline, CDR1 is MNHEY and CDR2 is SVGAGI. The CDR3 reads CASSSRQNNQPQHF. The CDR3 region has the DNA TGTGCCAGCAGTTCAAGACAGAATAATCAGCCCCAGCATTTT.

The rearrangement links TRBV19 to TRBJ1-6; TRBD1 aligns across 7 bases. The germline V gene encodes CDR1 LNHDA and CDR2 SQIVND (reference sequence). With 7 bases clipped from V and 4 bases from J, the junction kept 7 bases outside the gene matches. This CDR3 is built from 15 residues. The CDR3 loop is CASNTGEGYNSPLHF. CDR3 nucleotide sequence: TGTGCCAGTAACACAGGGGAAGGGTATAATTCACCCCTCCACTTT.

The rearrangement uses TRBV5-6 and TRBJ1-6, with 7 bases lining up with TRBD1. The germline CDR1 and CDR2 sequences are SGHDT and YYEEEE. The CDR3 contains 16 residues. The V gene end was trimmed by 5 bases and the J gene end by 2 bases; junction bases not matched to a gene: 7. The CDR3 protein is CASSSVDRPYNSPLHF. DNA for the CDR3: TGTGCCAGCAGTTCCGTGGACAGGCCCTATAATTCACCCCTCCACTTT. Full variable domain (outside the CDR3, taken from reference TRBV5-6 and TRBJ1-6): DAGVTQSPTHLIKTRGQQVTLRCSPKSGHDTVSWYQQALGQGPQFIFQYYEEEERQRGNFPDRFSGHQFPNYSSELNVNALLLGDSALYLCASSSVDRPYNSPLHFGNGTRLTVT.

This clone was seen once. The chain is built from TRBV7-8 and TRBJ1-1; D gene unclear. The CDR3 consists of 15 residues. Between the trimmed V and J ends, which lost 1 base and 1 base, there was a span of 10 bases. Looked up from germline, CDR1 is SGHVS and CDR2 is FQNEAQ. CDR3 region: CASSLVGQTNTEAFF. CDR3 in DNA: TGTGCCAGCAGCTTAGTGGGCCAAACGAACACTGAAGCTTTCTTT.

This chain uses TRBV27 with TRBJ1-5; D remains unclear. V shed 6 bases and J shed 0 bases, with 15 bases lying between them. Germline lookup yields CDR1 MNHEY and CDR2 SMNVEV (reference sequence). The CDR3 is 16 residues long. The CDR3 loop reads CASRDRLAYSNQPQHF. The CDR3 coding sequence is TGTGCCAGCAGAGATCGACTCGCATATAGCAATCAGCCCCAGCATTTT.

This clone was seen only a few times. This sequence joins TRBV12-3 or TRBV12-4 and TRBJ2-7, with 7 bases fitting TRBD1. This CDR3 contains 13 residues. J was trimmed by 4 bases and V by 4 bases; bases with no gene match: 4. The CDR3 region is CASSSQGRYEQYF. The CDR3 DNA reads TGTGCCAGCAGTTCACAGGGGAGATACGAGCAGTACTTC.

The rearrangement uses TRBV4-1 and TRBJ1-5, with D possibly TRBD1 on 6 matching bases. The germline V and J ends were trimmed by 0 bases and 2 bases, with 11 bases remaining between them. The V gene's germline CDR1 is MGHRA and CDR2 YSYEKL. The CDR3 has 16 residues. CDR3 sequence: CASSQERGGGNQPQHF. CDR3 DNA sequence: TGCGCCAGCAGCCAAGAGCGGGGGGGCGGCAATCAGCCCCAGCATTTT.

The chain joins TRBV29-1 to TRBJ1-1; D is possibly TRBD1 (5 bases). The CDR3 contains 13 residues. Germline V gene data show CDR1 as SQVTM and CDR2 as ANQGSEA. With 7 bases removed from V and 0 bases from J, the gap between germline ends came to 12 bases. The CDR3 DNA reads TGCAGCGGTTGGCAGGGATTGAACACTGAAGCTTTCTTT. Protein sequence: CSGWQGLNTEAFF.